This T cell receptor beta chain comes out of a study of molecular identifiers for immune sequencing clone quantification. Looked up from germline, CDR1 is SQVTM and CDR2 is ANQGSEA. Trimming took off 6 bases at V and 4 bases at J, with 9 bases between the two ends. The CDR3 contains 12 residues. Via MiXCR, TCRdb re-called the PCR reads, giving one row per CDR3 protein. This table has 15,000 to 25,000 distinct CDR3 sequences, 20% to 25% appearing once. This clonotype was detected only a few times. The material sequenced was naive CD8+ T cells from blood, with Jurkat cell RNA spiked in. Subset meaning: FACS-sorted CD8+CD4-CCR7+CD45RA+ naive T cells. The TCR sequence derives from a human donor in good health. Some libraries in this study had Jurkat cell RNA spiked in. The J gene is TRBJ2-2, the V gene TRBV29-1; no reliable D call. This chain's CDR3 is CSVDLPTGELFF. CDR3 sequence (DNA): TGCAGCGTGGACCTCCCCACCGGGGAGCTGTTTTTT.